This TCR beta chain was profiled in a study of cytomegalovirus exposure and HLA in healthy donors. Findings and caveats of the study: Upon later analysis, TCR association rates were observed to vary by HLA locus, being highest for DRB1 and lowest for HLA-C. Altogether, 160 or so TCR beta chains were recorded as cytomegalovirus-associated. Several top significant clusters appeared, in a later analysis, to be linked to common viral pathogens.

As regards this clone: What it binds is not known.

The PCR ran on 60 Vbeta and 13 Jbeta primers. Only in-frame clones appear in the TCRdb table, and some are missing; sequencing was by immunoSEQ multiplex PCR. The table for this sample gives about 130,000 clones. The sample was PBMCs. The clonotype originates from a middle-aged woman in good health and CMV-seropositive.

CDR3 region: CASSLGGGRGTDTQYF. The CDR3 bases are TGTGCCAGCAGCTTAGGAGGGGGCCGAGGCACAGATACGCAGTATTTT. The J gene is TRBJ2-3, the V gene TRBV11-3; 7 positions match TRBD1. The V gene end was trimmed by 1 base and the J gene end by 1 base; junction bases not matched to a gene: 5. This CDR3 has 16 amino acids. From germline, CDR1 is SGHNT and CDR2 YENEEA.